This TCR beta chain stems from a study of T cell changes during pregnancy in multiple sclerosis. Using immunoSEQ multiplex PCR, the repertoire was profiled, and TCRdb retains in-frame clones only, with some absent. The sample holds approximately 32,000 clones, more than 75% seen once. The CDR3 has 14 amino acids. From germline, CDR1 is SGHRS and CDR2 YFSETQ. V was shortened by 5 bases and J by 2 bases, with 11 bases between the two germline ends. This TCR was sampled from a female donor in good health, enrolled as a control in a pregnancy study. Sequences were derived from peripheral blood, sampled in the third trimester of pregnancy. J is TRBJ1-3 and V is TRBV5-1; no clear D gene. CDR3: CASSPGGTGNTIYF. The CDR3 DNA follows: TGCGCCAGCAGTCCAGGAGGGACTGGAAACACCATATATTTT.